What follows is one T cell receptor beta chain and its context. The sample belongs to a study of blood T cell repertoires in COVID-19. The germline V gene has CDR1 MNHNS and CDR2 SASEGT. J was trimmed by 8 bases and V by 0 bases; bases with no gene match: 5. The CDR3 is 15 amino acids. Repertoires were generated with immunoSEQ multiplex PCR, while TCRdb's copy carries only in-frame clones and drops some. Of 100,000 to 150,000 clones in the sample, over 60% were seen once. The source is a woman in her 70s with acute or convalescent COVID-19. Sequenced: peripheral blood. The chain uses TRBV6-1 and TRBJ2-1; 9 positions agree with TRBD2. The CDR3 spells CASSEAGGRAYEQFF. DNA for the CDR3: TGTGCCAGCAGTGAAGCGGGCGGGAGGGCCTATGAGCAGTTCTTC.